The source of this T cell receptor beta chain is a study of shared clonotypes between healthy human individuals. Study-wide results and caveats: Across subsets, estimated richness was generally greater for naive than for memory populations. Clonotype sharing among donors, it was expected, would be affected by sequencing depth.

V was clipped by 4 bases and J by 4 bases; unmatched bases: 4. Germline values: CDR1 SGDLS, CDR2 YYNGEE. CDR3 size: 15 residues. Across several immunoSEQ plates, the genomic DNA of each subset was split evenly. The assay was immunoSEQ multiplex PCR, and TCRdb's table has in-frame clones only and misses some. The sample has around 2,000,000 clones, roughly 96% seen once. This clone was seen a single time. Its antigen remains unidentified. Sequencing input: naive CD4+ T cells sorted from blood. Specified subset: CD45RA+ positively selected. The receptor comes from a young man in good health. The chain uses TRBV9 and TRBJ2-3, with 12 positions matching TRBD2. The CDR3 loop reads CASSIGLAGSDTQYF. In nucleotides, the CDR3 is TGTGCCAGCAGCATCGGACTAGCGGGGTCAGATACGCAGTATTTT.